This T cell receptor (beta chain) was sequenced during a study of T-cell memory formation after mild COVID-19. 5'RACE with constant-segment primers built TCRalpha and TCRbeta cDNA libraries with UMIs. TCRdb re-called the 5' RACE reads through MiXCR, storing one row per CDR3 protein. This table has 400,000 to 500,000 distinct CDR3 sequences, 20% appearing once. There are 14 residues in the CDR3. The ends were cut back, 4 bases at V and 10 bases at J, with 18 bases in the middle. The V gene's germline CDR1 is SGDLS and CDR2 YYNGEE. V gene TRBV9 combines with J gene TRBJ2-1; a possible D gene is TRBD2 (6 bases). The TCR sequence derives from an adult woman who had mild COVID-19 (a few samples of this study predate the infection). Cell type and time point are not known. Sequenced material: PBMCs or a T cell subset sorted from them (not recorded which). The CDR3 here is CASSPRDSPNEQFF. The CDR3 nucleotides are TGTGCCAGCAGCCCCCGGGACTCCCCCAACGAGCAGTTCTTC.